The T cell receptor beta chain under discussion was sequenced for a study of monozygotic twins with cystic fibrosis. Study overall: Library input was three micrograms of fragmented DNA, with approximately 16 PCR cycles. Study-level points and caveats: Clonality was generally low (median around 0.009), higher in the most severe patients.

Germline V CDR1 and CDR2: ENHRY, SYGVKD. This CDR3 has 12 residues. Trimming cost V 8 bases and J 5 bases, with 13 bases left between them. Remarks on this clone: Its cognate antigen is unknown.

Here immunoSEQ multiplex PCR was the method, and the copy in TCRdb shows in-frame clones only, minus some. The sample consists of fewer than 25,000 clones, 80% to 90% of them appearing once. J is TRBJ2-7 and V is TRBV10-3, with D perhaps TRBD1 (6 bases). The receptor was derived from a woman in her 30s with cystic fibrosis. Sequencing was carried out using blood. In nucleotides, the CDR3 is TGTGCCATCGCAGGGGATGCGAACGAGCAGTACTTC. It specifies CAIAGDANEQYF.